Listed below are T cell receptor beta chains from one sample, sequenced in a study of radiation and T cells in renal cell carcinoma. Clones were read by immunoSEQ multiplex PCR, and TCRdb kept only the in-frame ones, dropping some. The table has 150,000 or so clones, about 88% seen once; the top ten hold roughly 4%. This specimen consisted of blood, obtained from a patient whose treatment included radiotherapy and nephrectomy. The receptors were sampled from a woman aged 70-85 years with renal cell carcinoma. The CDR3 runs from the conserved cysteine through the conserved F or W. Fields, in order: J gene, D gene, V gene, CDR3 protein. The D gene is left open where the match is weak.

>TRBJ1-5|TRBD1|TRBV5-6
CASTSGQGFNQPQHF
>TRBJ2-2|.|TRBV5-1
CASSLESKTGELFF
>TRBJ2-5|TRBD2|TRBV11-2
CASSSRGAGASQETQYF
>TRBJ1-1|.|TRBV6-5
CASSYRPGRNTEAFF
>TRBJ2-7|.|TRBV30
CAWNEGGGGHYEQYF
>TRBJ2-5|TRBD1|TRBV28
CASSLGGQGETQYF
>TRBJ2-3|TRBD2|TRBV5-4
CASSLRGADTQYF
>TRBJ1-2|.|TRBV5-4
CASSGGNYGYTF
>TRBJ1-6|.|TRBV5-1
CASSKDNSYNSPLHF
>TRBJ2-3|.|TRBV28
CASSLRVPDTQYF
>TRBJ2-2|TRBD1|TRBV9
CASSVEGTGRVSTGELFF
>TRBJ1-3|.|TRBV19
CATSTASGNTIYF
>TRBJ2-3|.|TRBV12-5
CASGLVRGTQYF
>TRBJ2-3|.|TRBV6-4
CASSGTGTDTQYF
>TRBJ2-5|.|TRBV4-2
CASSQERWVQETQYF
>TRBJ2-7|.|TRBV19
CASSITLRANEQYF
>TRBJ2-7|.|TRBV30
CAWKSTVYGEQYF
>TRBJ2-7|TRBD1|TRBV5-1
CASSLGQGPYEQYF
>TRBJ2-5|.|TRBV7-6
CASSFSETQYF
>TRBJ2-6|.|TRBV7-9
CASSPRSGANVLTF
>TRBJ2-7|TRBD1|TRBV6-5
CAIGQGYEQYF
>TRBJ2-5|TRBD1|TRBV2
CASSPDRGRETQYF